Reported below is one T cell receptor (beta chain). The antigen is not known. This record comes from a study of OX40 agonist ivuxolimab in advanced cancers. Produced via immunoSEQ multiplex PCR; TCRdb's table is partial and in-frame only. This table holds about 62,000 clones, almost 85% found once. Trimming took off 3 bases at V and 4 bases at J, with 8 bases between the two ends. Looked up from germline, CDR1 is SGHDT and CDR2 is YYEEEE. The CDR3 runs to 14 residues. Notes on the study in general: CD8+ T cells were the subset that, on average, had more expanded clones than CD4+.

Cycle 7 day 1, cycle 4 day 1, and baseline were the timepoints at which blood was sampled. The chain recombines TRBV5-6 with TRBJ2-6; D is unclear. Sequenced material: CD4+ or CD8+ T cells sorted from blood, taken in a trial of the OX40 agonist ivuxolimab. This clonotype was obtained from an adult with an advanced solid tumor such as melanoma, head and neck, liver or kidney cancer. CDR3 DNA: TGTGCCAGCAGCTATGGCTCGGGGGCCAACGTCCTGACTTTC. Protein sequence: CASSYGSGANVLTF.